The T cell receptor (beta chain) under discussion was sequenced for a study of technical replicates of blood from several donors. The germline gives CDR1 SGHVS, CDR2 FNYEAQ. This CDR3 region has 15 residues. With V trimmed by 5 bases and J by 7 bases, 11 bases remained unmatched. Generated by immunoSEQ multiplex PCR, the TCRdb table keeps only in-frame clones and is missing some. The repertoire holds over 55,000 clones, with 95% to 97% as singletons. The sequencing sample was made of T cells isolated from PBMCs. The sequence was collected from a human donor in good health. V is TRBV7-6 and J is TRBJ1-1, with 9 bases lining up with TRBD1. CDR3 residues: CASSLSGTGFSEAFF. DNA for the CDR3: TGTGCCAGCAGCCTATCCGGGACAGGGTTTAGTGAAGCTTTCTTT.